A single sample is the source of the 19 T cell receptor beta chains below, sequenced in a study of neoadjuvant anti-PD-1 for oral cavity cancer. Some clones are missing from TCRdb's copy, which holds only in-frame ones; the method was immunoSEQ multiplex PCR. Altogether approximately 32,000 clones are present, just under 90% being singletons, with the ten largest covering 3.5%. Sequences were derived from PBMCs, sampled before nivolumab (anti-PD-1) treatment. The receptors were gathered from a person between 35 and 79 years old with oral cavity squamous cell carcinoma.

The chain combines TRBV11-2 with TRBJ1-2; D uncertain. The CDR3 is 13 amino acids. The V gene lost 1 base and the J gene lost 2 bases, with 5 bases spanning the gap. CDR1 SGHAT and CDR2 FQNNGV come from the germline V gene. The CDR3 DNA reads as TGTGCCAGCAGCTTAGGAGGGAACTATGGCTACACCTTC. Translating it yields CASSLGGNYGYTF.

This sequence joins TRBV5-1 and TRBJ2-1; 15 nucleotides agree with TRBD2. The ends lost 3 bases at V and 7 bases at J; junction bases unmatched: 8. The length of the CDR3 is 17 residues. Germline CDR1 reads SGHRS; CDR2 reads YFSETQ. CDR3 nucleotides: TGCGCCAGCAGCTCCGGACTAGCGGGGGGGGTTACTAATGAGCAGTTCTTC. Its protein is CASSSGLAGGVTNEQFF.

V usage is TRBV5-1 and J usage is TRBJ1-1; 9 bases line up with TRBD1. CDR1 and CDR2 (germline): SGHRS, YFSETQ. CDR3 length: 14 amino acids. The ends lost 4 bases at V and 5 bases at J; junction bases unmatched: 6. The CDR3 DNA is TGCGCCAGCAGCCGGACAGGGGAGTGGACTGAAGCTTTCTTT. Amino acids: CASSRTGEWTEAFF.

The chain is built from TRBV7-8 and TRBJ1-1, with 9 bases matching TRBD1. Germline-derived CDR1 and CDR2 are SGHVS and FQNEAQ. V was pared by 1 base and J by 0 bases, with 9 bases of the junction left unmatched. The CDR3 has 18 amino acids. The CDR3 spells CASSLGPDRGPVNTEAFF. CDR3 nucleotides: TGTGCCAGCAGCTTAGGCCCGGACAGGGGTCCCGTGAACACTGAAGCTTTCTTT.

V and J are TRBV5-4 and TRBJ1-3; 8 bases agree with TRBD1. The junction had 10 bases not matched to a gene; V was cut back by 5 bases and J by 3 bases. The germline V gene encodes CDR1 SGHNT and CDR2 YYREEE (reference sequence). The CDR3 has 16 residues. CDR3 nucleotides: TGTGCCAGCAGTATTTCTGGACAGGGAGGTGGAAACACCATATATTTT. Translated, it gives CASSISGQGGGNTIYF.

The chain employs TRBV7-8 and TRBJ2-2; the match to TRBD1 covers 8 bases. J gave up 7 bases and V 5 bases, and 9 bases lay outside the gene matches. The CDR3 spans 15 residues. The germline CDR1 and CDR2 sequences are SGHVS and FQNEAQ. The CDR3 nucleotides read TGTGCCAGCAGCCAAGGACAGGGAGGAATCGGGGAGCTGTTTTTT. Translated, it gives CASSQGQGGIGELFF.

This clone was observed once. The chain links TRBV5-4 to TRBJ1-4; tentative D call: TRBD1 (5 bases). This CDR3 has 16 residues. V gave up 4 bases and J gave up 0 bases, with 13 bases separating them. The germline gives CDR1 SGHNT, CDR2 YYREEE (reference sequence). The CDR3 region has the DNA TGTGCCAGCAGCAAGGACACCAACCCAACTAATGAAAAACTGTTTTTT. Protein product: CASSKDTNPTNEKLFF.

The chain has TRBV4-1 and TRBJ2-1; tentatively, D is TRBD2 (5 bases). Germline V CDR1 and CDR2: MGHRA, YSYEKL. The CDR3 totals 16 residues. With 0 bases removed from V and 0 bases from J, the gap between germline ends came to 9 bases. CDR3 sequence reads: CASSQDIGSSYNEQFF. In DNA form, the CDR3 reads TGCGCCAGCAGCCAAGATATAGGGAGCTCCTACAATGAGCAGTTCTTC.

The genes are TRBV10-1 and TRBJ1-1; D gene unclear. The V end lost 4 bases, the J end lost 5 bases, and 11 bases lay between the germline ends. This CDR3 region has 13 residues. The germline V gene has CDR1 WNHNN and CDR2 SYGVQD (reference sequence). The DNA of the CDR3 is TGCGCCAGCAGTGGAACTCTCGGGACTGAAGCTTTCTTT. It translates to CASSGTLGTEAFF.

V and J are TRBV19 and TRBJ1-5; no definite D call. This CDR3 spans 14 amino acids. Germline V gene sequence: CDR1 LNHDA, CDR2 SQIVND (reference sequence). Trimming pared 1 base from V and 3 bases from J, leaving 7 bases between. Here the CDR3 DNA reads TGTGCCAGTAGTATAGGGCCACTCAATCAGCCCCAGCATTTT. Encoded protein: CASSIGPLNQPQHF.

This clone has more than one count but fewer than ten. This sequence joins TRBV19 and TRBJ1-6, with 7 bases fitting TRBD1. Germline loops: CDR1 LNHDA, CDR2 SQIVND (reference sequence). The CDR3 consists of 16 residues. V dropped 6 bases and J dropped 2; count of bases not matched to a gene: 7. This CDR3 is CASSMTGITYNSPLHF. CDR3 nucleotides: TGTGCCAGTAGCATGACAGGGATCACCTATAATTCACCCCTCCACTTT.

This chain connects TRBV29-1 to TRBJ1-2, with TRBD1 matching over 7 bases. CDR1 is SQVTM and CDR2 is ANQGSEA in the germline V gene. CDR3 size: 10 residues. The CDR3 DNA sequence: TGCAGGGGACAGAACTATGGCTACACCTTC. It yields the protein CRGQNYGYTF.

The rearrangement links TRBV6-6 to TRBJ1-2; 7 bases map to TRBD1. This CDR3 contains 15 residues. After removal of 5 bases from V and 8 bases from J, the junction contained 14 bases not matched to a gene. Germline CDR1 MNHNY, CDR2 SVGAGI (reference sequence). The CDR3 DNA follows: TGTGCCAGCAGTAAGAGCGGGACAGAGGTTTTGGGCTACACCTTC. Translated, it gives CASSKSGTEVLGYTF.

In this sample, this clone turned up once. The chain uses TRBV6-1 and TRBJ1-5, with TRBD1 as a possible D gene (6 bases). CDR1 and CDR2 from the germline V gene are MNHNS and SASEGT. The CDR3 is made up of 14 amino acids. The V and J ends lost 9 bases and 3 bases respectively, with 15 bases between them. The CDR3 DNA reads TGTGCCAGTTACCATGGACAGATCAATCAGCCCCAGCATTTT. Encoded protein: CASYHGQINQPQHF.

The V call is TRBV11-2, the J call TRBJ2-1; 10 nucleotides line up with TRBD1. The CDR3 contains 16 residues. Germline CDR1 reads SGHAT; CDR2 reads FQNNGV. V dropped 4 bases and J dropped 6; count of bases not matched to a gene: 9. CDR3 sequence (DNA): TGTGCCAGCAGCTCAAAGACAGGGGGCTCAGGCAATGAGCAGTTCTTC. Its translation is CASSSKTGGSGNEQFF.

V gene TRBV5-1 combines with J gene TRBJ2-7; 8 nucleotides align to TRBD1. The CDR3 extends over 14 amino acids. V lost 7 bases to trimming and J lost 5 bases; unmatched junction nucleotides: 11. The germline gives CDR1 SGHRS, CDR2 YFSETQ. The CDR3 here is CASSGQGKIDEQYF. The CDR3 coding sequence is TGCGCCAGCTCCGGACAGGGAAAGATCGACGAGCAGTACTTC. The full variable domain, with the rest looked up from reference TRBV5-1 and TRBJ2-7, is KAGVTQTPRYLIKTRGQQVTLSCSPISGHRSVSWYQQTPGQGLQFLFEYFSETQRNKGNFPGRFSGRQFSNSRSEMNVSTLELGDSALYLCASSGQGKIDEQYFGPGTRLTVT.

This clone was seen a single time. This chain joins TRBV30 and TRBJ2-7, with D perhaps TRBD2 (6 bases). V was trimmed by 0 bases and J by 7 bases, leaving 16 bases between them. Germline V CDR1 and CDR2: GTSNPN, SVGIG (reference sequence). This CDR3 region has 14 residues. The CDR3 is CAWSVTRRAGEQYF. The CDR3 DNA follows: TGTGCCTGGAGTGTAACGCGTCGCGCGGGGGAGCAGTACTTC.

The chain carries TRBV10-3 and TRBJ1-2, with TRBD1 as a possible D gene (5 bases). This CDR3 spans 14 amino acids. Trimming removed 6 bases at V and 1 base at J, with 12 bases between. CDR1 is ENHRY and CDR2 is SYGVKD in the germline V gene. CDR3 nucleotide sequence: TGTGCCATCAGCAGGGACCCTCTTAACTATGGCTACACCTTC. Translating it yields CAISRDPLNYGYTF.

The chain's CDR3 is CASSLLSDYEQYF. The CDR3 DNA is TGTGCCAGCAGCTTATTATCGGATTACGAGCAGTACTTC. This chain joins TRBV11-2 and TRBJ2-7; D is undetermined. The CDR3 is 13 amino acids. The V end was cut by 2 bases, the J end by 4 bases, with 9 bases between. From germline, CDR1 is SGHAT and CDR2 FQNNGV.